This T cell receptor (beta chain) came from a study of shared clonotypes between healthy human individuals. This CDR3 contains 15 residues. Germline CDR1 and CDR2: SGHNT and YYREEE (reference sequence). The germline V and J ends were trimmed by 1 base and 0 bases, with 9 bases remaining between them. Some clones are missing from TCRdb's copy, which holds only in-frame ones; the method was immunoSEQ multiplex PCR. The sample has fewer than 3 million clones; 85% to 95% are singletons. The chain couples TRBV5-4 to TRBJ2-3; D uncertain. This clonotype was sampled from a young man in good health. Some clones in this sample may be carry-over from other donors' samples. Sequenced input: naive CD4+ T cells from PBMCs. Subset here: CD45RA+ positively selected. Here the CDR3 reads CASSLPVTSTDTQYF. CDR3 DNA: TGTGCCAGCAGCTTGCCGGTGACTAGCACAGATACGCAGTATTTT.